A selection of T cell receptor beta chains follows, all from one sample in a study of T cells in Graves' hyperthyroidism and ophthalmopathy. Each CDR3 protein gets one entry after TCRdb re-called the multiplex PCR reads with MiXCR. The sample lists 540,000 or so distinct CDR3 sequences, about a sixth seen once, with under 8% in the top ten. The specimen was blood. The receptors derive from a woman in her twenties or thirties with Graves' hyperthyroidism. Both conserved end residues are part of each CDR3. A D gene is named only where the DNA matches it firmly. Only part of the rows carry a size: once, few, many, or a class if the clone is expanded.

J gene | clone size | V gene | D gene | CDR3 protein | CDR3 DNA
TRBJ1-2 | many | TRBV2 | TRBD1 | CASRAGGNYGYTF | TGTGCCAGCAGGGCAGGGGGCAACTATGGCTACACCTTC
TRBJ2-1 | - | TRBV6-1 | - | CASSEITAVKYNEQFF | TGTGCCAGCAGTGAAATTACAGCGGTAAAATACAATGAGCAGTTCTTC
TRBJ2-2 | few | TRBV9 | TRBD1 | CASSVAFGTDYTGELFF | TGTGCCAGCAGCGTGGCATTCGGGACAGACTACACCGGGGAGCTGTTTTTT
TRBJ2-1 | few | TRBV5-1 | - | CASSTTGLESHEQFF | TGCGCCAGCAGCACAACGGGCCTTGAATCTCATGAGCAGTTCTTC
TRBJ2-3 | - | TRBV7-2 | - | CASSRARTADTQYF | TGTGCCAGCAGCAGAGCCCGGACAGCAGATACGCAGTATTTT
TRBJ1-1 | few | TRBV19 | - | CASSIAGGHLGTEAFF | TGTGCCAGTAGTATTGCCGGGGGCCATCTGGGCACTGAAGCTTTCTTT
TRBJ1-5 | - | TRBV6-6 | - | CASSYLGSNQPQHF | TGTGCCAGCAGTTACCTGGGGAGCAATCAGCCCCAGCATTTT
TRBJ2-1 | few | TRBV3-1 | - | CASSHIYQERGYNEQFF | TGTGCCAGCAGCCATATTTACCAGGAAAGGGGTTACAATGAGCAGTTCTTC
TRBJ2-1 | few | TRBV12-3/TRBV12-4 | TRBD2 | CASSFRTSSYNEQFF | TGTGCCAGCAGTTTCAGGACTAGCTCTTACAATGAGCAGTTCTTC
TRBJ2-7 | - | TRBV3-1 | - | CASSQVQGTSYEQYF | TGTGCCAGCAGCCAAGTCCAGGGTACCAGCTACGAGCAGTACTTC
TRBJ2-3 | - | TRBV4-1 | - | CASSQDRGTLTDTQYF | TGCGCCAGCAGCCAAGACCGCGGGACACTCACAGATACGCAGTATTTT
TRBJ2-5 | few | TRBV6-1 | - | CASNNDFLAYF | TGTGCCAGCAACAATGATTTTTTGGCGTACTTC
TRBJ2-2 | few | TRBV15 | - | CATSSRQGNTGELFF | TGTGCCACCAGCAGTAGGCAGGGGAACACCGGGGAGCTGTTTTTT
TRBJ1-2 | many | TRBV6-1 | TRBD1 | CASSEGGIDRGQNYGYTF | TGTGCCAGCAGTGAAGGAGGGATTGACAGGGGGCAAAACTATGGCTACACCTTC
TRBJ2-3 | many | TRBV7-8 | TRBD2 | CASSPWAGGADTQYF | TGTGCCAGCAGCCCTTGGGCGGGAGGTGCAGATACGCAGTATTTT
TRBJ2-7 | - | TRBV27 | TRBD2 | CASSGRLAGVGHEQYF | TGTGCCAGCAGTGGCAGACTAGCGGGAGTGGGGCACGAGCAGTACTTC
TRBJ2-7 | few | TRBV10-3 | - | CAISEATTYSYEQYF | TGTGCCATCAGTGAGGCTACTACCTATTCCTACGAGCAGTACTTC
TRBJ2-7 | many | TRBV7-9 | - | CASSGGSDYEQYF | TGTGCCAGCAGCGGTGGGTCCGACTACGAGCAGTACTTC
TRBJ1-6 | few | TRBV6-2/TRBV6-3 | - | CASSYSSGGGGNSPLHF | TGTGCCAGCAGTTACTCAAGCGGGGGAGGTGGGAATTCACCCCTCCACTTT
TRBJ2-7 | many | TRBV6-1 | - | CASSYTTGRYEQYF | TGTGCCAGCAGTTACACAACAGGGCGGTACGAGCAGTACTTC